This is a list of T cell receptor beta chains from one sample in a study of blood T cell repertoires in COVID-19. Sequencing used immunoSEQ multiplex PCR; TCRdb keeps in-frame clones, though not all of them. The table has approximately 150,000 clones, over 80% seen once. The sample consisted of peripheral blood. These receptor sequences come from a woman between 50 and 59 years old with acute or convalescent COVID-19. The CDR3 runs from the conserved cysteine through the conserved F or W. The D gene is left open where the match is weak. Clone size is not always given. Where it is, it says once, few, many or a class for expanded clones.

j_call clone_size d_call v_call cdr3_aa cdr3_nt
TRBJ1-4 . TRBD1 TRBV7-2 CASSPHATGPNEKLFF TGTGCCAGCAGCCCGCACGCGACAGGGCCAAATGAAAAACTGTTTTTT
TRBJ2-4 . TRBD2 TRBV18 CASSPLAGNSKNIQYF TGTGCCAGCTCACCATTAGCGGGGAATTCCAAAAACATTCAGTACTTC
TRBJ2-5 . TRBD2 TRBV20-1 CSASPPSGRLQETQYF TGCAGTGCTAGTCCCCCTAGCGGGAGGTTACAAGAGACCCAGTACTTC
TRBJ1-2 . . TRBV7-2 CASSLAFSSGYTF TGTGCCAGCAGCTTAGCGTTCTCCTCGGGCTACACCTTC
TRBJ2-7 . TRBD2 TRBV5-4 CASSVGGLAGDEQYF TGTGCCAGCAGCGTAGGTGGACTAGCGGGAGACGAGCAGTACTTC
TRBJ1-3 few TRBD1 TRBV6-5 CASTPEGARGNTIYF TGTGCCAGCACCCCAGAGGGGGCGCGTGGAAACACCATATATTTT
TRBJ2-5 . TRBD2 TRBV5-1 CASSATSGRAETQYF TGCGCCAGCAGCGCCACTAGCGGGAGGGCAGAGACCCAGTACTTC
TRBJ2-7 once TRBD2 TRBV24-1 CATSDSGTTYEQYF TGTGCCACCAGCGATTCGGGGACTACCTACGAGCAGTACTTC
TRBJ2-1 . TRBD1 TRBV12-5 CASGLVRTGGYNEQFF TGTGCTAGTGGTTTGGTCCGGACAGGGGGGTACAATGAGCAGTTCTTC
TRBJ1-2 . . TRBV6-5 CASRLGHQMGLGYTF TGTGCCAGCAGGCTGGGACACCAAATGGGGCTTGGCTACACCTTC
TRBJ1-5 . . TRBV4-2 CASSQGGDNQPQHF TGTGCCAGCAGCCAAGGGGGGGACAATCAGCCCCAGCATTTT
TRBJ2-2 . TRBD1 TRBV11-3 CASSLDRGQRRAELFF TGTGCCAGCAGCTTAGATCGGGGACAGCGCCGTGCGGAGCTGTTTTTT
TRBJ1-1 once . TRBV7-9 CASSLAVHPNTEAFF TGTGCCAGCAGCTTAGCCGTACATCCGAACACTGAAGCTTTCTTT
TRBJ2-5 . TRBD2 TRBV5-1 CASSLAWGEGPETQYF TGCGCCAGCAGCTTGGCGTGGGGGGAGGGCCCAGAGACCCAGTACTTC
TRBJ2-3 . . TRBV3-1/TRBV3-2 CASSQNPITDTQYF TGTGCCAGCAGCCAAAATCCTATCACAGATACGCAGTATTTT
TRBJ1-2 . TRBD1 TRBV5-1 CASSSTPGTGSGYTF TGCGCCAGCAGCTCGACACCCGGGACAGGGTCCGGCTACACCTTC
TRBJ2-4 once TRBD1 TRBV7-2 CASSSQGQAKNIQYF TGTGCCAGCAGCTCTCAGGGACAGGCCAAAAACATTCAGTACTTC
TRBJ1-2 . TRBD1 TRBV10-3 CAISEGRTGSNYGYTF TGTGCCATCAGTGAGGGAAGGACAGGTTCAAACTATGGCTACACCTTC
TRBJ1-1 . TRBD1 TRBV11-1 CASRSTGGANTEAFF TGTGCCAGCAGATCGACAGGGGGCGCGAACACTGAAGCTTTCTTT
TRBJ2-1 . TRBD1 TRBV28 CASSARQGVRHEQFF TGTGCCAGCAGCGCCAGACAGGGGGTTCGCCATGAGCAGTTCTTC
TRBJ1-1 . TRBD1 TRBV27 CASSFGQGRTEAFF TGTGCCAGCAGTTTCGGACAGGGGAGGACTGAAGCTTTCTTT
TRBJ2-1 . . TRBV5-4 CASSLYPPGTYNEQFF TGTGCCAGCAGCTTGTATCCCCCAGGCACCTACAATGAGCAGTTCTTC
TRBJ2-7 . TRBD2 TRBV24-1 CATSESKKRGGFHEQYF TGTGCCACCAGTGAGTCGAAAAAGCGGGGGGGCTTCCACGAGCAGTACTTC
TRBJ1-4 . TRBD1 TRBV24-1 CATSDSRDRPNEKLFF TGTGCCACCAGTGACTCCCGGGACAGGCCTAATGAAAAACTGTTTTTT
TRBJ1-6 . TRBD1 TRBV9 CASSETGGTPSPLHF TGTGCCAGCAGCGAGACAGGGGGCACCCCTTCACCCCTCCACTTT
TRBJ2-7 . TRBD2 TRBV6-5 CASSGTSGRSYEQYF TGTGCCAGCAGCGGGACTAGCGGGAGATCCTACGAGCAGTACTTC
TRBJ2-7 . TRBD1 TRBV11-3 CASSLDPDRGIPYEQYF TGTGCCAGCAGCTTAGATCCGGACAGGGGGATTCCCTACGAGCAGTACTTC
TRBJ2-2 . . TRBV6-1 CASREAGVTNTGELFF TGTGCCAGCAGAGAAGCCGGAGTGACGAACACCGGGGAGCTGTTTTTT
TRBJ2-3 . TRBD1 TRBV5-8 CASSHRTGSHTDTQYF TGTGCCAGCAGCCACCGGACAGGGTCCCACACAGATACGCAGTATTTT
TRBJ1-4 . TRBD1 TRBV5-1 CASTLEGRGLEKLFF TGCGCCAGCACCCTGGAGGGCAGGGGGCTTGAAAAACTGTTTTTT
TRBJ2-7 . . TRBV5-6 CASSPDRTFYEQYF TGTGCCAGCAGCCCGGACAGAACTTTCTACGAGCAGTACTTC
TRBJ2-1 . . TRBV12-3/TRBV12-4 CASSLRENNEQFF TGTGCCAGCAGTTTAAGAGAAAACAATGAGCAGTTCTTC
TRBJ2-7 once . TRBV11-2 CASSLDYTSRYF TGTGCCAGCAGCTTAGATTATACATCCCGTTACTTC
TRBJ2-2 . TRBD1 TRBV29-1 CSVGDRVVTGELFF TGCAGCGTCGGGGACAGGGTAGTCACCGGGGAGCTGTTTTTT
TRBJ2-1 . . TRBV7-6 CASSFRGEQFF TGTGCCAGCAGCTTCAGGGGTGAGCAGTTCTTC
TRBJ2-1 few . TRBV10-1 CASSASLGNEQFF TGCGCCAGCAGTGCAAGTCTAGGAAATGAGCAGTTCTTC
TRBJ2-1 . . TRBV5-5 CASSLPSLALIPNEQFF TGTGCCAGCAGCTTGCCTTCCTTAGCCCTAATCCCCAATGAGCAGTTCTTC
TRBJ1-5 . TRBD1 TRBV25-1 CASSDGTDRNQPQHF TGTGCCAGCAGTGATGGGACAGATCGCAATCAGCCCCAGCATTTT
TRBJ2-2 . TRBD1 TRBV9 CASSETGEANTGELFF TGTGCCAGCAGCGAGACAGGGGAGGCGAACACCGGGGAGCTGTTTTTT
TRBJ2-1 . TRBD1 TRBV2 CASSELRGQADEQFF TGTGCCAGCAGTGAACTCAGGGGGCAGGCGGATGAGCAGTTCTTC
TRBJ2-3 . TRBD1 TRBV19 CASSTDRVWDTQYF TGTGCCAGTAGTACCGACAGGGTTTGGGATACGCAGTATTTT
TRBJ2-3 . . TRBV7-6 CASSSDYYTDTQYF TGTGCCAGCAGCTCCGACTACTACACAGATACGCAGTATTTT
TRBJ1-6 . TRBD1 TRBV30 CAWSRAGGNSPLHF TGTGCCTGGAGTCGGGCAGGGGGTAATTCACCCCTCCACTTT
TRBJ1-4 . . TRBV19 CASSLGAGTTNEKLFF TGTGCCAGTAGCCTGGGAGCGGGGACAACTAATGAAAAACTGTTTTTT